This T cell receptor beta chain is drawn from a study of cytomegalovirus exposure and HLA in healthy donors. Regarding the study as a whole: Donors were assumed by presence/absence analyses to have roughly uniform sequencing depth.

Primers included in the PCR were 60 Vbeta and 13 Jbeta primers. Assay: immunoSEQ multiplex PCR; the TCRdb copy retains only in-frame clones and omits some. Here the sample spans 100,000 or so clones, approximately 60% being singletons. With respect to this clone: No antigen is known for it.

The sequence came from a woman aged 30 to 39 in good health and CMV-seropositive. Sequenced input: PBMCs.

The CDR3: CASSFLLGGTDTQYF. CDR3 in DNA: TGTGCCAGCAGCTTCTTGCTGGGGGGGACAGATACGCAGTATTTT. The chain employs TRBV7-9 and TRBJ2-3, with 7 nucleotides matching TRBD2. The ends lost 3 bases at V and 3 bases at J; junction bases unmatched: 6. This CDR3 region has 15 residues. Germline CDR1 SEHNR, CDR2 FQNEAQ (reference sequence).